The 5 T cell receptor beta chains listed next were all sequenced from one sample in a study of tumor-infiltrating lymphocytes in oesophageal squamous cell carcinoma. TCRdb re-called the PCR reads through MiXCR, storing one row per CDR3 protein. The sample lists 7,500 to 9,500 distinct CDR3 sequences, 66% occurring once. Specimen: esophageal tumor tissue. The source is a female donor with esophageal squamous cell carcinoma.

This chain links TRBV7-6 with TRBJ2-1; D unclear. Judging by the DNA end, TRBJ2-5 fits better; the J call may be wrong. The CDR3 loop spans 13 amino acids. The germline gives CDR1 SGHVS, CDR2 FNYEAQ. The DNA of the CDR3 is TGTGCCAGCAGCCCCGGGCCTCACGGAGCCCAGTACTTC. Protein: CASSPGPHGAQYF.

The sample holds a few counts of this clonotype. The J gene is TRBJ2-4, the V gene TRBV7-2; 11 bases match TRBD2. The DNA end favors TRBJ2-7, so the J call may be wrong. This CDR3 contains 16 residues. Germline V gene lookup returns CDR1 SGHTA and CDR2 FQGNSA. CDR3 region: CASSSRGLAVGYEQYF. As DNA, the CDR3 is TGTGCCAGCAGCAGCCGGGGACTAGCGGTTGGCTACGAGCAGTACTTC.

This clonotype was seen only a few times. J is TRBJ2-1 and V is TRBV11-2; no clear D. V gave up 5 bases and J gave up 7 bases, with 15 bases separating them. The V gene's germline CDR1 is SGHAT and CDR2 FQNNGV. The CDR3 extends over 14 amino acids. The CDR3 DNA reads as TGTGCCAGCAGCCGAGTTCAACGGGTTAATGAGCAGTTCTTC. Translated: CASSRVQRVNEQFF.

The chain links TRBV12-3 or TRBV12-4 to TRBJ2-3; the match to TRBD2 covers 7 bases. The ends lost 7 bases at V and 12 bases at J; junction bases unmatched: 16. The CDR3 is 14 residues long. CDR3 nucleotides: TGTGCCAGCACCCTGCGGGCGGGGGAAGAGACCCAGTATTTT. Its protein is CASTLRAGEETQYF.

In the case of this clonotype: Relative to the germline gene, one junction end is altered; a read error may explain this. V usage is TRBV7-2 and J usage is TRBJ2-1; TRBD2 matches 10 bases. The CDR3 is made up of 16 amino acids. The germline gives CDR1 SGHTA, CDR2 FQGNSA. The CDR3 region is CASSFRAGGPVGELFF. For the CDR3, the DNA is TGTGCCAGCAGCTTCCGAGCGGGGGGGCCTGTCGGGGAGCTGTTCTTC. Supplemented by reference TRBV7-2 and TRBJ2-1, the full variable domain reads GAGVSQSPSNKVTEKGKDVELRCDPISGHTALYWYRQSLGQGLEFLIYFQGNSAPDKSGLPSDRFSAERTGGSVSTLTIQRTQQEDSAVYLCASSFRAGGPVGELFFGPGTRLTVL.